This T cell receptor beta chain was sequenced in a study of immune characterization of retroperitoneal liposarcoma. TCRdb redid the calling of the PCR reads with MiXCR, one entry per CDR3 protein. The repertoire holds around 20,000 distinct CDR3 sequences, with approximately 40% as singletons. The CDR3 is made up of 15 amino acids. Between the trimmed V and J ends, which lost 1 base and 3 bases, there was a span of 9 bases. Germline CDR1 and CDR2: SGHAT and FQNNGV. The sample comprised blood. The source is a male donor with retroperitoneal liposarcoma. V is TRBV11-2 and J is TRBJ2-2, with TRBD2 as a possible D gene (5 bases). CDR3 coding DNA: TGTGCCAGCAGCTTAGGACTACCCCACACCGGGGAGCTGTTTTTT. Encoded protein: CASSLGLPHTGELFF.